The sequence of this TCR beta chain was determined in a study of CD8 T cells in Susac syndrome. Random hexamers were used to reverse transcribe an amount of about 0.45 to 1 ug RNA. From the immunoSEQ multiplex PCR reads, TCRdb called clonotypes with MiXCR, one entry per CDR3 protein. The data show some 130,000 distinct CDR3 sequences, around 91% seen once. Per germline, CDR1 GTSNPN and CDR2 SVGIG (reference sequence). V gave up 5 bases and J gave up 0 bases; unmatched junction bases: 13. There are 17 residues in the CDR3. Negative magnetic isolation gave CD8+ and CD4+ cells; FACS enriched CD8+ TEMRA. The sequenced material came from CD8+ T cells from PBMCs. The chain uses TRBV30 and TRBJ1-5; 7 bases agree with TRBD1. The receptor's source is a human donor with multiple sclerosis. The CDR3 DNA follows: TGTGCCTGGTCACCTGGGGGACAGCCGTATAGCAATCAGCCCCAGCATTTT. This sequence encodes CAWSPGGQPYSNQPQHF. The full variable domain, with the rest looked up from reference TRBV30 and TRBJ1-5, is SQTIHQWPATLVQPVGSPLSLECTVEGTSNPNLYWYRQAAGRGLQLLFYSVGIGQISSEVPQNLSASRPQDRQFILSSKKLLLSDSGFYLCAWSPGGQPYSNQPQHFGDGTRLSIL.